The entry below gives a single T cell receptor beta chain sequence along with its context. The antigen remains unidentified. The data derive from a study of T cell responses to AZD1222 COVID-19 vaccine. Overall study results and limits: Samples come after the peak T cell response, not at day 14. The sample set comprised mostly white British donors with more females, and clonal diversity was possibly underestimated. Baseline seropositives among AZD1222 recipients totaled only 5 to 7.

Sequencing used immunoSEQ multiplex PCR; TCRdb keeps in-frame clones, though not all of them. The sample lists about 110,000 clones, over 75% occurring once. J was trimmed by 4 bases and V by 0 bases; bases with no gene match: 11. Per germline, CDR1 SQVTM and CDR2 ANQGSEA. This CDR3 is 16 amino acids long. This receptor was identified in an adult who received the AZD1222 COVID-19 vaccine. The gene calls are TRBV29-1 and TRBJ1-2; TRBD1 agrees at 7 bases. Sample: peripheral blood, taken 28 days after the second AZD1222 dose. The CDR3 loop is CSVEDPRGPGTYGYTF. In nucleotides, the CDR3 is TGCAGCGTTGAAGACCCAAGGGGGCCAGGGACCTATGGCTACACCTTC.